These 20 T cell receptor beta chains were all obtained from the same sample, sequenced in a study of cytotoxic CD8 clonotypes in ibrutinib-treated CLL. TCRdb's copy holds only in-frame clones and misses some; the assay was immunoSEQ multiplex PCR. In the table there are 68,000 or so clones, roughly two thirds of which are singletons. Here the sequenced sample was PBMCs, taken after 12 months of ibrutinib treatment. These receptors came from a human donor with chronic lymphocytic leukemia.

This clone has more than one count but fewer than ten. The chain recombines TRBV4-3 with TRBJ1-2, with D unresolved. Trimming took off 0 bases at V and 5 bases at J, with 16 bases between the two ends. This CDR3 is built from 16 residues. CDR1 LGHNA and CDR2 YSLEER come from the germline V gene. Here the CDR3 reads CASSQDRLREGYGYTF. Here the CDR3 DNA reads TGCGCCAGCAGCCAAGATCGACTGAGGGAAGGGTATGGCTACACCTTC.

The J gene is TRBJ1-5, the V gene TRBV4-2; possibly TRBD1 for D (6 bases). The V gene's germline CDR1 is LGHNA and CDR2 YNFKEQ. V lost 3 bases and J lost 7, with 16 bases in between. This CDR3 spans 15 amino acids. Here the CDR3 reads CASSQDHAGAQPQHF. The CDR3 DNA follows: TGTGCCAGCAGCCAGGATCACGCGGGGGCCCAGCCCCAGCATTTT.

The rearrangement uses TRBV7-2 and TRBJ2-3; D is ambiguous. This CDR3 is 11 amino acids long. Germline assignment: CDR1 SGHTA and CDR2 FQGNSA. V was trimmed by 1 base and J by 6 bases, leaving 2 bases between them. The DNA for the CDR3 is TGTGCCAGCAGCTTAGAGGATACGCAGTATTTT. It translates to CASSLEDTQYF. Together with reference TRBV7-2 and TRBJ2-3, the CDR3 gives the full variable domain: GAGVSQSPSNKVTEKGKDVELRCDPISGHTALYWYRQSLGQGLEFLIYFQGNSAPDKSGLPSDRFSAERTGGSVSTLTIQRTQQEDSAVYLCASSLEDTQYFGPGTRLTVL.

On this clone itself: Compared with germline, one end of the junction differs, possibly owing to a read error. The V gene is TRBV19, the J gene TRBJ1-5; 7 bases map to TRBD1. CDR3 length: 13 residues. CDR1 and CDR2 (germline): LNHDA, SQIVND (reference sequence). CDR3 amino acids: CATRGASHQPQHF. CDR3 sequence (DNA): TGTGCCACCAGGGGGGCTAGCCATCAGCCCCAGCATTTT.

The rearrangement joins TRBV19 to TRBJ1-5; TRBD1 agrees at 7 bases. The CDR3 runs to 15 residues. Germline-derived CDR1 and CDR2 are LNHDA and SQIVND (reference sequence). The V and J ends lost 7 bases and 1 base, in that order; junction bases with no gene match: 7. This CDR3 reads CASNNRGMSNQPQHF. The DNA of the CDR3 is TGTGCCAGTAACAACAGGGGTATGAGCAATCAGCCCCAGCATTTT.

With respect to this clone: At one boundary the junction diverges from the germline segment, which might be a read error. The chain employs TRBV5-1 and TRBJ2-7; 7 bases agree with TRBD1. Germline loops: CDR1 SGHRS, CDR2 YFSETQ. CDR3 size: 14 residues. The CDR3 DNA sequence: TGTGCCAGCAGCGTGGGACAGAGCTCCTACGAGCAGTACTTC. Its translation: CASSVGQSSYEQYF.

This clone showed up just a few times. This chain uses TRBV5-1 with TRBJ1-6; 7 bases are shared with TRBD1. This CDR3 is 14 amino acids long. Losses at the gene ends were 4 bases for V and 8 bases for J; bases not matched to a gene: 6. Germline CDR1 reads SGHRS; CDR2 reads YFSETQ. Written as DNA, the CDR3 is TGCGCCAGCAGCATGACAGGGTTTGATTCACCCCTCCACTTT. Its translation is CASSMTGFDSPLHF.

This chain joins TRBV18 and TRBJ1-1, with D perhaps matching TRBD1 (5 bases). This CDR3 comprises 13 residues. Germline CDR1 KGHSH, CDR2 LQKENI. V lost 3 bases and J lost 1, with 6 bases in between. The CDR3 DNA reads TGTGCCAGCTCACCGCAGGGGAACACTGAAGCTTTCTTT. This gives the protein CASSPQGNTEAFF.

The V gene is TRBV28, the J gene TRBJ2-6; D uncertain. The CDR3 length is 16 residues. The V and J ends lost 3 bases and 0 bases respectively, with 9 bases between them. CDR1 is MDHEN and CDR2 is SYDVKM in the germline V gene. The CDR3 loop is CASSLSGISGANVLTF. The DNA for the CDR3 is TGTGCCAGCAGTTTGAGTGGCATCTCTGGGGCCAACGTCCTGACTTTC.

The chain couples TRBV9 to TRBJ1-1, with D perhaps TRBD1 (5 bases). Germline CDR1 SGDLS, CDR2 YYNGEE. The V and J ends lost 6 bases and 5 bases respectively, with 17 bases between them. The CDR3 length is 14 residues. The CDR3 is CASTLGQGGTEAFF. The CDR3 DNA reads as TGTGCCAGCACCCTAGGGCAGGGAGGGACTGAAGCTTTCTTT.

This sequence joins TRBV4-3 and TRBJ1-6; TRBD1 matches 10 bases. There are 16 residues in the CDR3. V shed 4 bases and J 7 bases; nucleotides not matched to a gene: 7. CDR1 is LGHNA, CDR2 YSLEER, per germline. This CDR3 is CASSLELGQGNSPLHF. The CDR3 nucleotides are TGCGCCAGCAGCCTCGAGTTGGGACAGGGGAATTCACCCCTCCACTTT.

CDR3: CASSESGRFPGNTIYF. As DNA, the CDR3 is TGTGCCAGCAGTGAATCGGGGAGGTTTCCTGGAAACACCATATATTTT. The chain joins TRBV6-1 to TRBJ1-3; D call uncertain. V lost 2 bases to trimming and J lost 2 bases, with 13 bases between them. The CDR3 runs 16 residues. Germline V CDR1 and CDR2: MNHNS, SASEGT.

This rearrangement joins TRBV11-1 to TRBJ2-7, with D possibly being TRBD1 (5 bases). The germline CDR1 and CDR2 sequences are SGHAT and FQDESV (reference sequence). The CDR3 sequence is 15 residues long. V was clipped by 6 bases and J by 4 bases, with 19 bases between them. The CDR3, as DNA: TGTGCCAGCAGTATGCAGGGATTTTTGGGTTACGAGCAGTACTTC. Encoded protein: CASSMQGFLGYEQYF.

The V and J genes are TRBV18 and TRBJ1-6; 12 nucleotides line up with TRBD1. V shed 3 bases, J shed 10 bases, and the junction held 7 bases outside the gene matches. Germline values: CDR1 KGHSH, CDR2 LQKENI. This CDR3 is 16 amino acids long. CDR3 in amino acids: CASSPRAGTGGSPLHF. For the CDR3, the DNA is TGTGCCAGCTCACCGAGGGCCGGGACAGGGGGCTCACCCCTCCACTTT.

The chain links TRBV9 to TRBJ1-2; D call uncertain. The CDR3 is 17 residues long. Per germline, CDR1 SGDLS and CDR2 YYNGEE. V was shortened by 4 bases and J by 1 base, with 20 bases between the two germline ends. The CDR3 here is CASSPNADGLINYGYTF. The DNA for the CDR3 is TGTGCCAGCAGCCCAAACGCGGACGGCTTGATTAACTATGGCTACACCTTC.

The V call is TRBV15, the J call TRBJ2-5, with D perhaps assigned TRBD1 or TRBD2 (5 bases each). V lost 1 base, J lost 1 base, and 10 bases lay in between. The CDR3 has 15 residues. From germline, CDR1 is LNHNV and CDR2 YYDKDF (reference sequence). The CDR3 loop reads CATSRGGVGQETQYF. In nucleotides, the CDR3 is TGTGCCACCAGCAGAGGAGGGGTAGGCCAAGAGACCCAGTACTTC.

In its sample, this clone was seen a few times. The genes are TRBV27 and TRBJ1-1; 7 nucleotides align to TRBD1. CDR3 size: 16 residues. V lost 3 bases to trimming and J lost 0 bases; unmatched junction nucleotides: 7. In germline, CDR1 is MNHEY, CDR2 SMNVEV (reference sequence). The CDR3 DNA follows: TGTGCCAGCAGTTTCGGGGGGAGGGGGCTGAACACTGAAGCTTTCTTT. Amino acid sequence: CASSFGGRGLNTEAFF.

The gene calls are TRBV19 and TRBJ1-5, with D unclear. V was trimmed by 2 bases and J by 6 bases, leaving 8 bases between them. The CDR3 runs to 13 residues. Germline V gives CDR1 LNHDA, CDR2 SQIVND (reference sequence). The DNA for the CDR3 is TGTGCCAGTAGTATACGTGACACTCAGCCCCAGCATTTT. Its protein is CASSIRDTQPQHF.

This chain uses TRBV7-2 with TRBJ2-5; weak D call: TRBD1 (6 bases). The CDR3 consists of 16 residues. V lost 4 bases to trimming and J lost 0 bases, with 15 bases between them. Germline V gives CDR1 SGHTA, CDR2 FQGNSA. The CDR3 spells CASSYQGTGYQETQYF. CDR3 nucleotide sequence: TGTGCCAGCAGCTACCAGGGGACGGGGTACCAAGAGACCCAGTACTTC.

With regard to this clone: In the same sample, other DNA sequences code for this CDR3. The chain carries TRBV7-2 and TRBJ1-2, with 7 bases matching TRBD1. After removal of 3 bases from V and 2 bases from J, the junction contained 3 bases not matched to a gene. Germline V lookup: CDR1 SGHTA, CDR2 FQGNSA. The CDR3 is 14 residues long. The chain's CDR3 is CASSLGRGNYGYTF. The DNA of the CDR3 is TGTGCCAGCAGCTTGGGCAGGGGGAACTATGGCTACACCTTC.